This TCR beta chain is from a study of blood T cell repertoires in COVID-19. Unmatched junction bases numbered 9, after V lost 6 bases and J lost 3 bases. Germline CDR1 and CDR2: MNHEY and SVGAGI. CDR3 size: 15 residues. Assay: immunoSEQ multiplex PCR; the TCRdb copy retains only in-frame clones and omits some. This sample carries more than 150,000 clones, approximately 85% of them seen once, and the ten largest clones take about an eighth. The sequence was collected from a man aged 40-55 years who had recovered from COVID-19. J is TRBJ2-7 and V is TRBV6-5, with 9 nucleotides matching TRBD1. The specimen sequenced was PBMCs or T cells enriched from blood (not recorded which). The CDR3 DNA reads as TGTGCCAGCAGAATCGGGACAGGGATCTTCTACGAGCAGTACTTC. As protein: CASRIGTGIFYEQYF.